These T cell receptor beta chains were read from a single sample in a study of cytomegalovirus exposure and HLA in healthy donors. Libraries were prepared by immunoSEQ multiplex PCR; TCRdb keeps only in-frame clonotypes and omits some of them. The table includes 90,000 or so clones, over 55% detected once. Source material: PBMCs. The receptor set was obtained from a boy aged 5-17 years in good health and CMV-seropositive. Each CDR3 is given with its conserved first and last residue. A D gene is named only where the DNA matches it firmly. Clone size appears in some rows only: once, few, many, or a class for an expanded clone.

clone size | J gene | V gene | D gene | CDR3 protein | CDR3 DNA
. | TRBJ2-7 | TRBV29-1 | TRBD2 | CSVVSSGFYEQYF | TGCAGCGTTGTGTCTAGCGGGTTTTACGAGCAGTACTTC
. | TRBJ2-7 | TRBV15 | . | CATSRDMGRGSYEQYF | TGTGCCACCAGCAGAGATATGGGGCGGGGAAGCTACGAGCAGTACTTC
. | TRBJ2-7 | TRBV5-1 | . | CASGPGPTYEQYF | TGCGCCAGCGGCCCAGGGCCCACCTACGAGCAGTACTTC
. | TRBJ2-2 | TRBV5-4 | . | CASSLGLSGELFF | TGTGCCAGCAGCCTGGGCCTATCCGGGGAGCTGTTTTTT
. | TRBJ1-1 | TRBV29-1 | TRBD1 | CSSPGQGNTEAFF | TGCAGCTCTCCGGGACAGGGGAACACTGAAGCTTTCTTT
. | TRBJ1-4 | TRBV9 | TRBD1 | CASSVPLGQGPEKLFF | TGTGCCAGCAGCGTACCCCTCGGACAGGGACCCGAAAAACTGTTTTTT
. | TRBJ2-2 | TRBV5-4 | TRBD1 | CASSLKAGGNTGELFF | TGTGCCAGCAGCTTGAAGGCAGGGGGTAACACCGGGGAGCTGTTTTTT
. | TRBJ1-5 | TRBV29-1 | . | CSVEDGNQPQHF | TGCAGCGTAGAAGACGGCAATCAGCCCCAGCATTTT
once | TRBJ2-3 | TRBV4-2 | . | CASSQMSADTQYF | TGTGCCAGCAGCCAAATGTCAGCAGATACGCAGTATTTT
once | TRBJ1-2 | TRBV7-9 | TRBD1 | CASSQIFGQGGYGYTF | TGTGCCAGCAGCCAAATTTTCGGACAGGGGGGATATGGCTACACCTTC
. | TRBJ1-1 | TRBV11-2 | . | CASSPSRTEAFF | TGTGCCAGCAGCCCTAGTCGAACTGAAGCTTTCTTT
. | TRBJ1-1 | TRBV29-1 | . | CSYRDTNTEAFF | TGCAGTTACCGGGACACTAACACTGAAGCTTTCTTT
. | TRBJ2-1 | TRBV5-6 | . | CASSLAWESTQQFF | TGTGCCAGCAGCTTGGCTTGGGAGAGCACTCAGCAGTTCTTC
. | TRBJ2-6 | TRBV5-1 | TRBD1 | CASSLRDSNSGANVLTF | TGCGCCAGCAGCTTGAGGGACAGTAACTCTGGGGCCAACGTCCTGACTTTC
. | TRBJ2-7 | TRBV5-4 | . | CASSLGGSSGVLYEQYF | TGTGCCAGCAGCTTGGGCGGGTCGTCGGGGGTGCTCTACGAGCAGTACTTC
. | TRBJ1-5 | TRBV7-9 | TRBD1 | CASSLGQGDQPQHF | TGTGCCAGCAGCTTAGGACAGGGGGATCAGCCCCAGCATTTT
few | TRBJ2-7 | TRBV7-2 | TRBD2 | CASSLVMGGSYEQYF | TGTGCCAGCAGCTTAGTAATGGGCGGGAGCTACGAGCAGTACTTC
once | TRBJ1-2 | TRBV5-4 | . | CASSTHRDSGGYPF | TGTGCCAGCAGCACGCACAGGGATTCGGGGGGCTACCCCTTC
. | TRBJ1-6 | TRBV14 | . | CASSLTRSAMSNSPLHF | TGTGCCAGCAGCCTTACCAGGTCGGCTATGAGTAATTCACCCCTCCACTTT
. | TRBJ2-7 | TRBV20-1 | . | CSAYTFGGMYF | TGCAGTGCCTACACGTTTGGGGGCATGTACTTC
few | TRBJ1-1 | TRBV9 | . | CASSVTKDRNTEAFF | TGTGCCAGCAGCGTCACTAAAGACCGGAACACTGAAGCTTTCTTT
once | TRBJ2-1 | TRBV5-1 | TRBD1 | CASSLRDRSEQFF | TGCGCCAGCAGCTTGAGGGACAGATCTGAGCAGTTCTTC
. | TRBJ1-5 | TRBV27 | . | CASSLKGGGDNQPQHF | TGTGCCAGCAGCCTTAAGGGGGGAGGGGACAATCAGCCCCAGCATTTT
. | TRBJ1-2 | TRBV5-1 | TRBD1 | CASSGTDRGNYGYTF | TGCGCCAGCAGCGGAACGGACAGGGGGAACTATGGCTACACCTTC
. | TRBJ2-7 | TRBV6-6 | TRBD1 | CASSKQGSTYEQYF | TGTGCCAGCAGTAAACAGGGGAGCACCTACGAGCAGTACTTC
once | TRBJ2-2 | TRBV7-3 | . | CASSLTALRAGYTGELFF | TGTGCCAGCAGCTTAACGGCCCTGAGAGCGGGCTACACCGGGGAGCTGTTTTTT
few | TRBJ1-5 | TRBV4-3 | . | CASSPASPQGGGQPQHF | TGCGCCAGCAGCCCCGCCTCCCCCCAGGGTGGTGGCCAGCCCCAGCATTTT
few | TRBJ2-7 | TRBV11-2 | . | CASSLGAGYYEQYF | TGTGCCAGCAGCTTAGGGGCAGGGTACTACGAGCAGTACTTC
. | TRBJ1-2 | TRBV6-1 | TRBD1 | CASSADRDYGYTF | TGTGCCAGCAGTGCGGACAGGGATTATGGCTACACCTTC
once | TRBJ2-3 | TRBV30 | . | CAWSGGQGTDTQYF | TGTGCCTGGAGTGGCGGGCAGGGGACAGATACGCAGTATTTT
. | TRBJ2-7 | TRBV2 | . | CASRRVLDEQYF | TGTGCCAGCAGGAGGGTATTGGACGAGCAGTACTTC
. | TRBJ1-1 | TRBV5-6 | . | CASSPVGKNTEAFF | TGTGCCAGCAGCCCTGTCGGGAAGAACACTGAAGCTTTCTTT
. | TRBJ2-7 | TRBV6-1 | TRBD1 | CASSAGQGGYEQYF | TGTGCCAGCAGTGCAGGACAGGGGGGGTACGAGCAGTACTTC
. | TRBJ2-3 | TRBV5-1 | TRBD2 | CASSLTSGTSTDTQYF | TGCGCCAGCAGCTTAACTAGCGGGACTAGCACAGATACGCAGTATTTT
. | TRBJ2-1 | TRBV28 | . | CASSLLRDEQFF | TGTGCCAGCAGTTTATTGCGGGATGAGCAGTTCTTC
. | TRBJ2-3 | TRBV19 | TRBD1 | CASSNPGTGGGRTDTQYF | TGTGCCAGTAGTAACCCCGGGACAGGGGGCGGGCGCACAGATACGCAGTATTTT
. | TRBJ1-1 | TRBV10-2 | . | CASSDLEGFSTEAFF | TGCGCCAGCAGTGATTTAGAGGGCTTTAGCACTGAAGCTTTCTTT
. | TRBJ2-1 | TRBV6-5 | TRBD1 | CASSLNRGNEQFF | TGTGCCAGCAGTTTAAACAGGGGCAATGAGCAGTTCTTC
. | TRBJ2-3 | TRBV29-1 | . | CSGSRADTQYF | TGCAGCGGTTCTAGAGCAGATACGCAGTATTTT
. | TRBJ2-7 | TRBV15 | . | CATSRYPAQGSYEQYF | TGTGCCACCAGCAGGTACCCGGCTCAGGGCTCCTACGAGCAGTACTTC
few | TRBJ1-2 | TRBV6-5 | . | CASSYSPGAGGYTF | TGTGCCAGCAGTTACTCCCCAGGGGCAGGTGGCTACACCTTC
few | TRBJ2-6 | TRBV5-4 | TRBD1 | CASSLRTGRSGANVLTF | TGTGCCAGCAGCTTGAGGACAGGACGCTCTGGGGCCAACGTCCTGACTTTC
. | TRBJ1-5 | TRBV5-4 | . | CASSFGGAGQPQHF | TGTGCCAGCAGCTTCGGGGGGGCCGGGCAGCCCCAGCATTTT
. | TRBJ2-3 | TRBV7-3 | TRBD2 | CASRVAGGPGHTQYF | TGTGCCAGCAGAGTAGCGGGAGGGCCCGGGCATACGCAGTATTTT
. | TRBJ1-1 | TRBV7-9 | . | CSSSLVTTEAFF | TGTTCCAGCAGCTTAGTTACTACTGAAGCTTTCTTT
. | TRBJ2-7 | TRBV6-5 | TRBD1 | CASSPDRGPAYEQYF | TGTGCCAGCAGCCCCGACAGGGGACCCGCCTACGAGCAGTACTTC
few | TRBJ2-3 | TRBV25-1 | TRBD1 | CASSGPGQGTDTQYF | TGTGCCAGCAGTGGGCCGGGACAGGGGACAGATACGCAGTATTTT
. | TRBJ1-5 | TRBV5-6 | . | CASSLAYGAGQPQHF | TGTGCCAGCAGCTTGGCATATGGTGCCGGTCAGCCCCAGCATTTT
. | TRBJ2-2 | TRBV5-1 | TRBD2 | CASRAFSSGSVGELFF | TGCGCCAGCAGAGCCTTCAGTAGCGGGAGTGTCGGGGAGCTGTTTTTT
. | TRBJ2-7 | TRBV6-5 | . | CASSNGQTYEQYF | TGTGCCAGCAGTAACGGACAGACCTACGAGCAGTACTTC
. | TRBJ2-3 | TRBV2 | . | CASQLRGGGPDTQYF | TGTGCCAGCCAACTCCGGGGCGGGGGCCCCGATACGCAGTATTTT
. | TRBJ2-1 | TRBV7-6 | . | CASSTYRGGLYNEQFF | TGTGCCAGCAGCACCTACAGGGGAGGACTTTACAATGAGCAGTTCTTC
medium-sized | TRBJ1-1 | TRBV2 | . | CASSEVGRLNTEAFF | TGTGCCAGCAGTGAAGTAGGCAGGCTGAACACTGAAGCTTTCTTT
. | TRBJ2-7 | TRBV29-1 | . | CSVVAGEPYEQYF | TGCAGCGTTGTAGCCGGGGAGCCCTACGAGCAGTACTTC
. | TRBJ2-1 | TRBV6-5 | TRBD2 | CLAGPPDNEQFF | TGTCTAGCGGGACCCCCCGACAATGAGCAGTTCTTC